This record covers a single TCR beta chain. Which antigen it targets is not known. Per-base quality was not reported, and no clone a single base away is much larger than it. There are 15 amino acids in the CDR3, from cysteine to phenylalanine inclusive. The DNA shown is the 45-base CDR3, in frame from base 1. Here V drops 5 bases and J drops 3 bases, and the junction holds 8 bases not matched to any gene. CDR1 and CDR2 are read off the germline V gene (reference sequence) as DFQATT and SNEGSKA. The data originate from a study of T cell repertoires in cytomegalovirus infection (dated by TCRdb to the late 2010s). For context, the study as a whole: Donor HLA type was relevant to the analysis, because carriage of CMV infection together with the matching HLA type was indicated by public TCR beta signatures. Study-wide findings and limitations: In both this cohort and an independent cohort of 352 donors, the cumulative frequency of public TCR beta family members distinguished carriers of CMV infection plus the relevant HLA type. The ex vivo response was dominated by HLA-C-restricted CMV-specific TCR beta clonotypes, which also provided the single most frequent clonotype in two of eight donors.

The sample was run on an Illumina HiSeq 1500. The raw public data were reprocessed by TCRdb itself: fastp quality trimming at Q25, MiXCR clonotype calling, in-frame beta chains only. For every CDR3 protein sequence, its rows merge into one entry that carries the most common genes and DNA. For this sample the table gives around 530,000 distinct CDR3 sequences, of which 26% were detected only once. Under 15% of the sample belongs to the ten largest clones. Sequenced sample: PBMCs. In this chain, TRBV20-1 is recombined with TRBJ2-1; 9 bases in the middle match TRBD2. The TCR sequence derives from a human donor in good health (CMV status not recorded). Some clones in this sample may be carry-over from other donors' samples. The nucleotides read TGCAGTGCTCCAGAGACTAGCGGACACTACAATGAGCAGTTCTTC. Its translation is CSAPETSGHYNEQFF.